The 10 T cell receptor beta chains presented below share a single source sample, sequenced in a study of T cells in localized non-small cell lung cancer. TCRdb's copy holds only in-frame clones and misses some; the assay was immunoSEQ multiplex PCR. The profile shows tens of thousands of clones, 70% to 90% of them singletons. This material consisted of PBMCs, taken before any cancer treatment. These TCRs come from a female donor with stage II lung adenocarcinoma.

The chain links TRBV5-4 to TRBJ1-6; D gene uncertain. Trimming removed 4 bases from V and 7 bases from J, with 12 bases in between. The CDR3 runs to 14 residues. Germline CDR1 is SGHNT and CDR2 is YYREEE (reference sequence). For the CDR3, the DNA is TGTGCCAGCAGCGTCGCACAGCCAAATTCACCCCTCCACTTT. Amino acids: CASSVAQPNSPLHF. Complete variable domain (other parts from reference TRBV5-4 and TRBJ1-6): ETGVTQSPTHLIKTRGQQVTLRCSSQSGHNTVSWYQQALGQGPQFIFQYYREEENGRGNFPPRFSGLQFPNYSSELNVNALELDDSALYLCASSVAQPNSPLHFGNGTRLTVT.

This clone was seen once. The chain recombines TRBV10-1 with TRBJ1-3; tentatively, D is TRBD1 (5 bases). CDR1 and CDR2 (germline): WNHNN, SYGVQD (reference sequence). Trimming removed 2 bases at V and 4 bases at J, with 18 bases between. The CDR3 spans 17 residues. The CDR3 DNA follows: TGCGCCAGCAGTGAGATCAACCGGGACGGGGTGGGAAACACCATATATTTT. Encoded protein: CASSEINRDGVGNTIYF.

This clone showed up just once. The V gene is TRBV13, the J gene TRBJ2-4, with 14 positions matching TRBD2. Germline assignment: CDR1 PRHDT and CDR2 FYEKMQ (reference sequence). The ends lost 4 bases at V and 0 bases at J; junction bases unmatched: 8. CDR3 size: 19 residues. CDR3 nucleotides: TGTGCCAGCAGCTGGAGACTAGCGGGGGGGATCGGAGCCAAAAACATTCAGTACTTC. It specifies CASSWRLAGGIGAKNIQYF.

The chain employs TRBV7-2 and TRBJ2-1, with 7 bases matching TRBD1. This CDR3 is 12 amino acids long. Per the germline V gene, CDR1 is SGHTA and CDR2 is FQGNSA. The V gene end was trimmed by 0 bases and the J gene end by 15 bases; junction bases not matched to a gene: 5. Here the CDR3 reads CASSLALGTAFF. CDR3 bases: TGTGCCAGCAGCTTAGCTCTTGGGACAGCGTTCTTC.

This clone was seen a single time. The same CDR3 arises from other DNA sequences in this sample as well. The gene calls are TRBV19 and TRBJ1-2, with a tentative D call TRBD1 (5 bases). Germline assignment: CDR1 LNHDA and CDR2 SQIVND (reference sequence). V lost 5 bases, J lost 4 bases, and 14 bases lay in between. CDR3 length: 14 residues. The CDR3 spells CASSEQAALYGYTF. DNA of the CDR3: TGTGCCAGTAGTGAACAGGCGGCGCTCTATGGCTACACCTTC. Variable domain in full (rest from reference TRBV19 and TRBJ1-2): DGGITQSPKYLFRKEGQNVTLSCEQNLNHDAMYWYRQDPGQGLRLIYYSQIVNDFQKGDIAEGYSVSREKKESFPLTVTSAQKNPTAFYLCASSEQAALYGYTFGSGTRLTVV.

The chain links TRBV2 to TRBJ2-7; D is undetermined. This CDR3 comprises 14 residues. V shed 4 bases and J shed 4 bases, with 14 bases lying between them. Germline values: CDR1 SNHLY, CDR2 FYNNEI. The CDR3 is CASSGAKSSYEQYF. CDR3 nucleotides: TGTGCCAGCAGTGGGGCAAAGTCTTCTTACGAGCAGTACTTC.

The chain uses TRBV2 and TRBJ1-6, with D possibly being TRBD1 (5 bases). Per the germline V gene, CDR1 is SNHLY and CDR2 is FYNNEI. This CDR3 is built from 13 residues. V was cut by 4 bases and J by 8 bases, with 9 bases left in between. DNA of the CDR3: TGTGCCAGCAGTGGGGACTCTCATTCACCCCTCCACTTT. It encodes CASSGDSHSPLHF.

The V gene is TRBV9, the J gene TRBJ1-2, with D uncertain. The length of the CDR3 is 15 residues. Germline V gene data show CDR1 as SGDLS and CDR2 as YYNGEE. V lost 0 bases and J lost 8, with 17 bases in between. The CDR3 nucleotides are TGTGCCAGCAGCGTAGGGGATGTCGCCTTTCAAGGCTACACCTTC. Protein product: CASSVGDVAFQGYTF.

This clone appeared a few times. V and J are TRBV6-1 and TRBJ1-1; TRBD1 is a possible D gene (5 bases). This CDR3 contains 14 residues. The V end was cut by 4 bases, the J end by 1 base, with 10 bases between. CDR1 and CDR2 from the germline V gene are MNHNS and SASEGT. The CDR3, as DNA: TGTGCCAGCAGTGCCAGGGCAGAGAACACTGAAGCTTTCTTT. Its protein product is CASSARAENTEAFF.

V usage is TRBV7-8 and J usage is TRBJ1-5, with 7 bases lining up with TRBD1. Germline V CDR1 and CDR2: SGHVS, FQNEAQ. V lost 5 bases, J lost 7 bases, and 11 bases stayed unmatched. The length of the CDR3 is 15 residues. CDR3 protein: CASSRTDRVMQPQHF. DNA for the CDR3: TGTGCCAGCAGCCGAACCGACAGGGTAATGCAGCCCCAGCATTTT.